Shown below are 28 T cell receptor beta chains from a single sample sequenced in a study of blood T cell repertoires in COVID-19. Sequencing used immunoSEQ multiplex PCR; TCRdb keeps in-frame clones, though not all of them. The profile shows some 180,000 clones, 75% to 85% of them singletons. The sample comprised peripheral blood. The receptors stem from a woman aged 40 to 50 with COVID-19, enrolled during active disease.

This chain connects TRBV7-6 to TRBJ1-4; 8 bases are a match to TRBD1. V lost 4 bases to trimming and J lost 10 bases; unmatched junction nucleotides: 14. CDR1 is SGHVS, CDR2 FNYEAQ, per germline. The CDR3 sequence is 16 residues long. The CDR3 DNA sequence: TGTGCCAGCAGCTCCGTTAGTGGACAGGGCTTCGGAAAACTGTTTTTT. It yields the protein CASSSVSGQGFGKLFF.

The J gene is TRBJ2-7, the V gene TRBV18, with 8 bases matching TRBD1. With V trimmed by 3 bases and J by 4 bases, 5 bases remained unmatched. Germline V lookup: CDR1 KGHSH, CDR2 LQKENI. This CDR3 is built from 14 residues. DNA for the CDR3: TGTGCCAGCTCACCTCAGACAGGGGCTTACGAGCAGTACGTC. As protein: CASSPQTGAYEQYV.

The chain joins TRBV3-1 (or the pseudogene TRBV3-2) to TRBJ1-3; weak D call: TRBD1 (5 bases). Trimming removed 0 bases at V and 4 bases at J, with 10 bases between. The CDR3 contains 15 residues. Germline V CDR1 and CDR2: LGHDT, YNNKEL (reference sequence). The CDR3 DNA sequence: TGTGCCAGCAGCCAAGATATTAACAGGGGAAACACCATATATTTT. As protein: CASSQDINRGNTIYF.

The chain couples TRBV4-1 to TRBJ1-2; 8 nucleotides match TRBD1. V lost 4 bases, J lost 5 bases, and 6 bases stayed unmatched. CDR1 and CDR2 from the germline V gene are MGHRA and YSYEKL. The CDR3 is 14 residues long. The CDR3 DNA is TGCGCCAGCAGCCGTGGTCAGGGGGCTTATGGCTACACCTTC. Protein sequence: CASSRGQGAYGYTF.

This chain connects TRBV5-1 to TRBJ2-1; possible D gene TRBD2, 6 bases. Germline CDR1 and CDR2: SGHRS and YFSETQ. The CDR3 is 12 amino acids. The V end was cut by 4 bases, the J end by 9 bases, with 11 bases between. The CDR3 protein is CASSPAGVEQFF. The CDR3 DNA is TGCGCCAGCAGCCCAGCGGGTGTTGAGCAGTTCTTC.

This clone occurred a few times. V is TRBV10-1 and J is TRBJ2-3, with TRBD2 matching 7 bases. V lost 3 bases to trimming and J lost 1 base; unmatched junction nucleotides: 7. The CDR3 is 16 amino acids. The germline gives CDR1 WNHNN, CDR2 SYGVQD (reference sequence). CDR3 in DNA: TGCGCCAGCAGTGAAAGTCGGGGGGTAGGCACAGATACGCAGTATTTT. Its translation: CASSESRGVGTDTQYF.

V gene TRBV7-3 combines with J gene TRBJ2-3, with D unclear. The CDR3 length is 13 residues. Germline loops: CDR1 SGHTA, CDR2 FQGTGA. The V gene lost 2 bases and the J gene lost 5 bases, with 8 bases spanning the gap. The CDR3 nucleotides are TGTGCCAGCAGCTTATCTGGAGAAGATACGCAGTATTTT. Encoded protein: CASSLSGEDTQYF. The whole variable domain, filled in from reference TRBV7-3 and TRBJ2-3, reads GAGVSQTPSNKVTEKGKYVELRCDPISGHTALYWYRQSLGQGPEFLIYFQGTGAADDSGLPNDRFFAVRPEGSVSTLKIQRTERGDSAVYLCASSLSGEDTQYFGPGTRLTVL.

The rearrangement joins TRBV5-1 to TRBJ2-2; TRBD2 is a possible D gene (5 bases). This CDR3 has 15 amino acids. Looked up from germline, CDR1 is SGHRS and CDR2 is YFSETQ. V gave up 0 bases and J gave up 4 bases, with 10 bases separating them. The CDR3 DNA reads TGCGCCAGCAGCTTGGGGCTAGCTTTCACCGGGGAGCTGTTTTTT. The encoded protein is CASSLGLAFTGELFF. The full variable domain, its missing parts supplied by reference TRBV5-1 and TRBJ2-2, is KAGVTQTPRYLIKTRGQQVTLSCSPISGHRSVSWYQQTPGQGLQFLFEYFSETQRNKGNFPGRFSGRQFSNSRSEMNVSTLELGDSALYLCASSLGLAFTGELFFGEGSRLTVL.

V is TRBV13 and J is TRBJ2-5; TRBD1 matches 8 bases. V dropped 6 bases and J dropped 2; count of bases not matched to a gene: 11. This CDR3 contains 16 residues. Germline CDR1 PRHDT, CDR2 FYEKMQ (reference sequence). The CDR3 DNA reads TGTGCCAGCAGTTTTCCGGGACAGGCATATCAAGAGACCCAGTACTTC. It translates to CASSFPGQAYQETQYF.

The V gene is TRBV2, the J gene TRBJ2-7, with TRBD1 as a possible D gene (6 bases). The germline CDR1 and CDR2 sequences are SNHLY and FYNNEI. The V end was cut by 4 bases, the J end by 1 base, with 8 bases between. The CDR3 has 13 amino acids. The CDR3 nucleotides are TGTGCCAGCAGTGCAACAGGGTCCTACGAGCAGTACTTC. This encodes CASSATGSYEQYF. The full variable domain, completed using reference TRBV2 and TRBJ2-7, is EPEVTQTPSHQVTQMGQEVILRCVPISNHLYFYWYRQILGQKVEFLVSFYNNEISEKSEIFDDQFSVERPDGSNFTLKIRSTKLEDSAMYFCASSATGSYEQYFGPGTRLTVT.

The CDR3: CASSTGLAGGPLTGELFF. The CDR3 region has the DNA TGTGCCAGTAGTACCGGACTAGCGGGAGGGCCTCTCACCGGGGAGCTGTTTTTT. This chain uses TRBV19 with TRBJ2-2; 15 bases line up with TRBD2. The V gene end was trimmed by 4 bases and the J gene end by 4 bases; junction bases not matched to a gene: 7. This CDR3 has 18 residues. Germline-derived CDR1 and CDR2 are LNHDA and SQIVND (reference sequence).

This chain joins TRBV3-1 (or the pseudogene TRBV3-2) and TRBJ1-3; 8 bases map to TRBD1. V gave up 3 bases and J gave up 2 bases; unmatched junction bases: 3. Germline CDR1 LGHDT, CDR2 YNNKEL (reference sequence). The CDR3 has 15 residues. The DNA for the CDR3 is TGTGCCAGCAGCCAGGCGACAGGGGCTGGAAACACCATATATTTT. This codes for CASSQATGAGNTIYF.

The chain joins TRBV29-1 to TRBJ2-1; 13 bases are shared with TRBD2. Germline V gene data show CDR1 as SQVTM and CDR2 as ANQGSEA. The length of the CDR3 is 14 residues. J gave up 7 bases and V 6 bases, and 6 bases lay outside the gene matches. In DNA, the CDR3 is TGCAGCGTCTTCGGACTAGCGGGAGAGAATGAGCAGTTCTTC. It yields the protein CSVFGLAGENEQFF.

The chain has TRBV18 and TRBJ2-3; 7 nucleotides align to TRBD1. V lost 3 bases, J lost 1 base, and 7 bases stayed unmatched. The CDR3 runs 16 residues. Germline-derived CDR1 and CDR2 are KGHSH and LQKENI. The CDR3 loop reads CASSPIGQAGTDTQYF. CDR3 sequence (DNA): TGTGCCAGCTCACCGATAGGACAGGCTGGCACAGATACGCAGTATTTT.

The rearrangement joins TRBV19 to TRBJ1-1; weak D call: TRBD1 (5 bases). Germline V gives CDR1 LNHDA, CDR2 SQIVND (reference sequence). The CDR3 extends over 16 amino acids. Trimming left V 3 bases short and J 0 bases short, with 14 bases between. The CDR3 is CASSIGAAGLNTEAFF. DNA of the CDR3: TGTGCCAGTAGTATTGGGGCGGCAGGGCTGAACACTGAAGCTTTCTTT.

This clone occurred a few times. V is TRBV18 and J is TRBJ2-2; D is unclear. The CDR3 length is 13 residues. Trimming stripped 5 bases from V and 1 base from J, with 5 bases between. Germline V gives CDR1 KGHSH, CDR2 LQKENI. The CDR3: CASSLLNTGELFF. The CDR3 bases are TGTGCCAGCTCATTACTGAACACCGGGGAGCTGTTTTTT. Complete variable domain (other parts from reference TRBV18 and TRBJ2-2): NAGVMQNPRHLVRRRGQEARLRCSPMKGHSHVYWYRQLPEEGLKFMVYLQKENIIDESGMPKERFSAEFPKEGPSILRIQQVVRGDSAAYFCASSLLNTGELFFGEGSRLTVL.

This chain's CDR3 is CASRDRVFETQYF. The CDR3 region has the DNA TGTGCCAGCAGGGACAGGGTTTTTGAGACCCAGTACTTC. The rearrangement joins TRBV2 to TRBJ2-5, with TRBD1 matching 8 bases. Trimming at V came to 6 bases and at J to 5 bases, leaving 5 bases not matched to a gene. This CDR3 is 13 amino acids long. Germline loops: CDR1 SNHLY, CDR2 FYNNEI. Full variable domain (rest looked up from reference TRBV2 and TRBJ2-5): EPEVTQTPSHQVTQMGQEVILRCVPISNHLYFYWYRQILGQKVEFLVSFYNNEISEKSEIFDDQFSVERPDGSNFTLKIRSTKLEDSAMYFCASRDRVFETQYFGPGTRLLVL.

Only a few counts were recorded for this clone. V gene TRBV2 combines with J gene TRBJ2-1, with 9 bases matching TRBD1. The CDR3 length is 14 residues. V trimming: 3 bases; J trimming: 7 bases; junction bases outside the gene matches: 4. Germline-derived CDR1 and CDR2 are SNHLY and FYNNEI. The DNA for the CDR3 is TGTGCCAGCAGTGAGACCGGGACAGGGAATGAGCAGTTCTTC. This sequence encodes CASSETGTGNEQFF. The whole variable domain, remainder taken from reference TRBV2 and TRBJ2-1, is EPEVTQTPSHQVTQMGQEVILRCVPISNHLYFYWYRQILGQKVEFLVSFYNNEISEKSEIFDDQFSVERPDGSNFTLKIRSTKLEDSAMYFCASSETGTGNEQFFGPGTRLTVL.

The V gene is TRBV27, the J gene TRBJ1-1, with D maybe TRBD1 (6 bases). CDR3 length equals 16 residues. The germline V and J ends were trimmed by 4 bases and 4 bases, with 19 bases remaining between them. The germline V gene has CDR1 MNHEY and CDR2 SMNVEV (reference sequence). CDR3 DNA sequence: TGTGCCAGCAGTTCCGCAGTGGGAGGGGGGGGCACTGAAGCTTTCTTT. This gives the protein CASSSAVGGGGTEAFF.

The chain combines TRBV4-2 with TRBJ2-3; no firm D call. Trimming took 0 bases from V and 3 from J, leaving 4 bases between them. The CDR3 consists of 13 residues. In germline, CDR1 is LGHNA, CDR2 YNFKEQ. The DNA for the CDR3 is TGTGCCAGCAGCCAAGATCGTACAGATACGCAGTATTTT. Its translation is CASSQDRTDTQYF.

This rearrangement joins TRBV3-1 (or the pseudogene TRBV3-2) to TRBJ2-3; D may be TRBD2 (6 bases). Trimming took off 7 bases at V and 4 bases at J, with 18 bases between the two ends. Germline CDR1 and CDR2: LGHDT and YNNKEL (reference sequence). The CDR3 has 15 residues. CDR3 protein: CASTPGGARADTQYF. DNA of the CDR3: TGTGCCAGCACCCCTGGCGGGGCTAGGGCAGATACGCAGTATTTT.

The genes are TRBV7-9 and TRBJ2-1, with a tentative D call TRBD2 (6 bases). Trimming took 0 bases from V and 9 from J, leaving 15 bases between them. CDR1 and CDR2 (germline): SEHNR, FQNEAQ (reference sequence). This CDR3 contains 15 residues. CDR3 amino acids: CASSLARGIGGEQFF. CDR3 DNA: TGTGCCAGCAGCTTAGCACGTGGGATCGGGGGTGAGCAGTTCTTC.

The rearrangement links TRBV19 to TRBJ2-1; D may be TRBD1 (5 bases). The germline CDR1 and CDR2 sequences are LNHDA and SQIVND (reference sequence). Trimming stripped 1 base from V and 8 bases from J, with 12 bases between. The length of the CDR3 is 14 residues. This CDR3 reads CASSIGSRADEQFF. The DNA of the CDR3 is TGTGCCAGTAGTATAGGGTCCAGGGCCGATGAGCAGTTCTTC.

The CDR3, as DNA: TGTGCCTGGAGTCGGGAACAGTATAATGAAAAACTGTTTTTT. Translated, it gives CAWSREQYNEKLFF. This rearrangement joins TRBV30 to TRBJ1-4; unclear D gene. The V gene lost 2 bases and the J gene lost 4 bases, with 11 bases spanning the gap. CDR1 is GTSNPN, CDR2 SVGIG, per germline (reference sequence). This CDR3 has 14 residues. Together with reference TRBV30 and TRBJ1-4, the CDR3 gives the full variable domain: SQTIHQWPATLVQPVGSPLSLECTVEGTSNPNLYWYRQAAGRGLQLLFYSVGIGQISSEVPQNLSASRPQDRQFILSSKKLLLSDSGFYLCAWSREQYNEKLFFGSGTQLSVL.

The gene calls are TRBV7-2 and TRBJ2-1; the match to TRBD2 covers 7 bases. Germline V gives CDR1 SGHTA, CDR2 FQGNSA. This CDR3 contains 14 residues. V lost 3 bases, J lost 7 bases, and 6 bases stayed unmatched. The CDR3 nucleotides read TGTGCCAGCAGCTTGCGACTAGCAGGGAATGAGCAGTTCTTC. Translating gives CASSLRLAGNEQFF.

V gene TRBV3-1 (or the pseudogene TRBV3-2) combines with J gene TRBJ2-1; D ambiguous. V shed 0 bases and J shed 7 bases, with 10 bases lying between them. CDR1 LGHDT and CDR2 YNNKEL come from the germline V gene (reference sequence). The CDR3 is made up of 14 amino acids. CDR3 sequence: CASSQDVVQNEQFF. The CDR3 region has the DNA TGTGCCAGCAGCCAAGACGTAGTACAGAATGAGCAGTTCTTC.

The rearrangement links TRBV12-3 or TRBV12-4 to TRBJ1-2; a weak D match, TRBD1 (5 bases). The CDR3 sequence is 12 residues long. Trimming shortened V by 6 bases and J by 4 bases, and 9 bases separated the two germline ends. CDR3 nucleotide sequence: TGTGCCAGCAGCCGGGGGGGCTATGGCTACACCTTC. Translating gives CASSRGGYGYTF.

V is TRBV6-5 and J is TRBJ2-6, with D unclear. The CDR3 loop spans 15 amino acids. Per the germline V gene, CDR1 is MNHEY and CDR2 is SVGAGI. The V and J ends lost 6 bases and 0 bases respectively, with 9 bases between them. The CDR3 DNA reads TGTGCCAGCAGAGGCGGAGACTCTGGGGCCAACGTCCTGACTTTC. Translating gives CASRGGDSGANVLTF.